This passage covers 20 T cell receptor beta chains from one sample sequenced in a study of CD8+ T cells in alopecia areata. In each case, RNA was isolated and then reverse transcribed into cDNA as the sequencing template. Assay: immunoSEQ multiplex PCR; the TCRdb copy retains only in-frame clones and omits some. The table has 200,000 to 250,000 clones, 40% to 55% seen once. The treatment is: oral pan-JAK inhibitor, 5-10 mg twice daily. Sequencing was performed on CD4+ T cells sorted from blood, taken between weeks 36 and 40, from a patient treated with tofacitinib. These receptors came from a human donor with alopecia areata.

V is TRBV5-1 and J is TRBJ2-1, with 14 bases identical to TRBD2. Germline values: CDR1 SGHRS, CDR2 YFSETQ. Unmatched junction bases numbered 8, after V lost 4 bases and J lost 8 bases. This CDR3 contains 16 residues. CDR3 region: CASSQGTSGRGDEQFF. The CDR3 nucleotides are TGCGCCAGCAGCCAAGGGACTAGCGGGAGAGGTGATGAGCAGTTCTTC.

V usage is TRBV5-1 and J usage is TRBJ2-3; weak D call: TRBD1 (6 bases). CDR1 and CDR2 (germline): SGHRS, YFSETQ. V gave up 2 bases and J gave up 0 bases, with 13 bases separating them. The CDR3 is 16 amino acids. CDR3 sequence reads: CASSLMTGRSTDTQYF. The CDR3 nucleotides read TGCGCCAGCAGCTTAATGACAGGCCGGAGCACAGATACGCAGTATTTT. The full variable domain, its missing parts supplied by reference TRBV5-1 and TRBJ2-3, is KAGVTQTPRYLIKTRGQQVTLSCSPISGHRSVSWYQQTPGQGLQFLFEYFSETQRNKGNFPGRFSGRQFSNSRSEMNVSTLELGDSALYLCASSLMTGRSTDTQYFGPGTRLTVL.

The rearrangement joins TRBV27 to TRBJ1-5, with unresolved D. Germline values: CDR1 MNHEY, CDR2 SMNVEV (reference sequence). Trimming took 3 bases from V and 0 from J, leaving 6 bases between them. The CDR3 runs 14 residues. The CDR3 DNA follows: TGTGCCAGCAGTTTTAGTTATAGCAATCAGCCCCAGCATTTT. Amino acids: CASSFSYSNQPQHF.

The chain carries TRBV11-2 and TRBJ2-5, with 8 bases fitting TRBD1. The CDR3 runs 15 residues. V gave up 4 bases and J gave up 10 bases; unmatched junction bases: 14. Germline values: CDR1 SGHAT, CDR2 FQNNGV. CDR3 in DNA: TGTGCCAGCAGCTCGCAGCCCGGACAGGGCGTAGGCCAGTACTTC. Protein product: CASSSQPGQGVGQYF.

In its sample, this clone was seen once. This chain uses TRBV29-1 with TRBJ2-7, with a tentative D call TRBD1 (5 bases). Trimming removed 5 bases at V and 6 bases at J, with 20 bases between. The CDR3 runs to 14 residues. Germline values: CDR1 SQVTM, CDR2 ANQGSEA. CDR3 sequence reads: CSVQLGALRIEQYF. For the CDR3, the DNA is TGCAGCGTTCAGCTAGGGGCCCTGAGGATCGAGCAGTACTTC.

This clone appeared a few times. As DNA, the CDR3 is TGTGCCAGCAGCATCTACGCTAGTTCCGGGATTCAGTACTTC. Encoded protein: CASSIYASSGIQYF. The chain uses TRBV5-6 and TRBJ2-4, with D unresolved. The germline V gene has CDR1 SGHDT and CDR2 YYEEEE. The CDR3 sequence is 14 residues long. The V and J ends lost 4 bases and 10 bases respectively, with 18 bases between them.

This chain links TRBV29-1 with TRBJ1-1; no clear D gene. V was trimmed by 5 bases and J by 11 bases, leaving 15 bases between them. Per germline, CDR1 SQVTM and CDR2 ANQGSEA. The CDR3 has 11 amino acids. CDR3 bases: TGCAGCGTTATTGGCGATATGTCCGCTTTCTTT. It encodes CSVIGDMSAFF.

The chain links TRBV9 to TRBJ2-7; 7 nucleotides agree with TRBD2. Losses at the gene ends were 4 bases for V and 2 bases for J; bases not matched to a gene: 9. The CDR3 has 15 amino acids. Per germline, CDR1 SGDLS and CDR2 YYNGEE. CDR3 in DNA: TGTGCCAGCAGCTCCGCAGCGGGACCCACCTACGAGCAGTACTTC. This translates into CASSSAAGPTYEQYF.

The chain links TRBV2 to TRBJ2-7; 10 positions match TRBD2. Germline V lookup: CDR1 SNHLY, CDR2 FYNNEI. This CDR3 is built from 14 residues. The ends lost 8 bases at V and 4 bases at J; junction bases unmatched: 8. The CDR3 region has the DNA TGTGCCAGCTCAAGGCTAGCGGGAGCTTACGAGCAGTACTTC. The encoded protein is CASSRLAGAYEQYF.

This clone was detected only a few times. The CDR3 DNA follows: TGTGCCAGCAGCTTGTCAGGGCGGGATACGCAGTATTTT. This codes for CASSLSGRDTQYF. The gene calls are TRBV7-3 and TRBJ2-3, with D possibly TRBD1 on 5 matching bases. The germline gives CDR1 SGHTA, CDR2 FQGTGA. CDR3 length: 13 amino acids. V lost 3 bases, J lost 6 bases, and 10 bases lay in between.

This clone was found a few times. V and J are TRBV29-1 and TRBJ2-1; D may be TRBD1 (5 bases). Germline assignment: CDR1 SQVTM and CDR2 ANQGSEA. This CDR3 has 12 residues. V was pared by 3 bases and J by 4 bases, with 7 bases between. The chain's CDR3 is CSVDRTYNEQFF. The CDR3 nucleotides read TGCAGCGTTGACAGGACATACAATGAGCAGTTCTTC.

This chain connects TRBV29-1 to TRBJ2-5; maybe TRBD2 (6 bases). V lost 2 bases to trimming and J lost 5 bases, with 9 bases between them. Germline assignment: CDR1 SQVTM and CDR2 ANQGSEA. The CDR3 is made up of 12 amino acids. CDR3 in amino acids: CSVEKRAETQYF. The CDR3 nucleotides read TGCAGCGTTGAAAAGCGGGCGGAGACCCAGTACTTC.

In this sample, this clone turned up a few times. The chain carries TRBV6-5 and TRBJ2-6; D is unclear. The CDR3 is made up of 13 amino acids. Germline lookup yields CDR1 MNHEY and CDR2 SVGAGI. Deletions cut 0 bases from V and 3 bases from J, with 0 bases between. The DNA for the CDR3 is TGTGCCAGCAGTTACTCTGGGGCCAACGTCCTGACTTTC. Protein: CASSYSGANVLTF.

Only a few counts were recorded for this clone. V usage is TRBV28 and J usage is TRBJ2-3; 7 bases line up with TRBD2. The J segment lost 0 bases and the V segment lost 6 bases, leaving 6 bases of the junction unmatched. Germline assignment: CDR1 MDHEN and CDR2 SYDVKM. The CDR3 sequence is 15 residues long. CDR3 loop: CASSRPGGSTDTQYF. Here the CDR3 DNA reads TGTGCCAGCAGCCGCCCGGGGGGTAGCACAGATACGCAGTATTTT. Combining the CDR3 with reference TRBV28 and TRBJ2-3 gives the whole variable domain DVKVTQSSRYLVKRTGEKVFLECVQDMDHENMFWYRQDPGLGLRLIYFSYDVKMKEKGDIPEGYSVSREKKERFSLILESASTNQTSMYLCASSRPGGSTDTQYFGPGTRLTVL.

The J gene is TRBJ2-7, the V gene TRBV5-1; 9 nucleotides agree with TRBD1. Germline V gives CDR1 SGHRS, CDR2 YFSETQ. Trimming at V came to 3 bases and at J to 3 bases, leaving 10 bases not matched to a gene. The CDR3 runs to 16 residues. Here the CDR3 reads CASSSETGTGSYEQYF. Here the CDR3 DNA reads TGCGCCAGCAGCTCCGAAACCGGGACAGGGAGCTACGAGCAGTACTTC.

V and J are TRBV25-1 and TRBJ2-1, with 8 bases matching TRBD2. Germline values: CDR1 MGHDK, CDR2 SYGVNS. CDR3 length: 14 amino acids. J gave up 4 bases and V 6 bases, and 5 bases lay outside the gene matches. CDR3 sequence: CASRRTSGYNEQFF. Written as DNA, the CDR3 is TGTGCCAGCAGGCGAACTAGCGGATACAATGAGCAGTTCTTC. Full variable domain (missing parts from reference TRBV25-1 and TRBJ2-1): EADIYQTPRYLVIGTGKKITLECSQTMGHDKMYWYQQDPGMELHLIHYSYGVNSTEKGDLSSESTVSRIRTEHFPLTLESARPSHTSQYLCASRRTSGYNEQFFGPGTRLTVL.

This clone occurred a few times. This rearrangement joins TRBV7-3 to TRBJ2-3, with no clear D. CDR1 and CDR2 from the germline V gene are SGHTA and FQGTGA. The CDR3 sequence is 13 residues long. The V end lost 5 bases, the J end lost 1 base, and 7 bases lay between the germline ends. The CDR3 DNA follows: TGTGCCAGCAGCGAAGACCGCACAGATACGCAGTATTTT. Translating it yields CASSEDRTDTQYF. The variable domain in full, completed from reference TRBV7-3 and TRBJ2-3, reads GAGVSQTPSNKVTEKGKYVELRCDPISGHTALYWYRQSLGQGPEFLIYFQGTGAADDSGLPNDRFFAVRPEGSVSTLKIQRTERGDSAVYLCASSEDRTDTQYFGPGTRLTVL.

The chain recombines TRBV10-3 with TRBJ2-5, with D perhaps TRBD2 (6 bases). The CDR3 extends over 12 amino acids. Trimming removed 7 bases at V and 1 base at J, with 7 bases between. Germline V gene sequence: CDR1 ENHRY, CDR2 SYGVKD. The CDR3: CAINSGQETQYF. CDR3 coding DNA: TGTGCCATCAATAGCGGCCAAGAGACCCAGTACTTC.

The chain joins TRBV21-1 to TRBJ2-5. TRBV21-1 is labeled a pseudogene. The CDR3 loop spans 15 amino acids. CDR3 bases: TGTGCCAGCAGCAAATGGACCGACCTCGGGGAGACCCAGTACTTC. This codes for CASSKWTDLGETQYF.

This clone was seen more than once but under ten times. The DNA of the CDR3 is TGTGCCAGCTATCCTCAACAGAGTCGGGGGAAAACGGATGGCTACACCTTC. This translates into CASYPQQSRGKTDGYTF. This chain joins TRBV27 and TRBJ1-2; D may be TRBD1 (5 bases). The germline V and J ends were trimmed by 8 bases and 6 bases, with 28 bases remaining between them. The CDR3 consists of 17 residues. The germline CDR1 and CDR2 sequences are MNHEY and SMNVEV (reference sequence).